This T cell receptor (beta chain) was found in a study of cytomegalovirus exposure and HLA in healthy donors. Researchers ran the PCR with 60 Vbeta and 13 Jbeta primers. Sequencing used immunoSEQ multiplex PCR; TCRdb keeps in-frame clones, though not all of them. The table lists around 100,000 clones, 73% of them singletons. The germline gives CDR1 SGHDT, CDR2 YYEEEE. Trimming removed 1 base from V and 3 bases from J, with 11 bases in between. This CDR3 has 14 amino acids. The TCR sequence derives from a man aged 40-49 years in good health and CMV-seronegative. V usage is TRBV5-6 and J usage is TRBJ2-7; D is undetermined. What was sequenced was PBMCs. The CDR3 nucleotides read TGTGCCAGCAGCTTGTTTGGTCAGAACTACGAGCAGTACTTC. Translation: CASSLFGQNYEQYF.